These 9 T cell receptor beta chains were all obtained from the same sample, sequenced in a study of technical replicates of blood from several donors. TCRdb's copy holds only in-frame clones and misses some; the assay was immunoSEQ multiplex PCR. The repertoire holds approximately 87,000 clones, with 85% to 95% as singletons. Input material: T cells isolated from PBMCs. These receptors came from a human donor in good health.

The chain joins TRBV6-1 to TRBJ2-7; D possibly corresponds to TRBD2 (6 bases). The length of the CDR3 is 14 residues. Looked up from germline, CDR1 is MNHNS and CDR2 is SASEGT. Trimming shortened V by 4 bases and J by 7 bases, and 17 bases separated the two germline ends. The CDR3 bases are TGTGCCAGCAGTGGGGGACTCCAATGGCGGGAGCAGTACTTC. Residues: CASSGGLQWREQYF.

The chain couples TRBV7-9 to TRBJ1-1; a weak D match, TRBD1 (5 bases). Germline CDR1 SEHNR, CDR2 FQNEAQ (reference sequence). V was shortened by 3 bases and J by 5 bases, with 7 bases between the two germline ends. The CDR3 spans 12 residues. The CDR3 is CASSLSGTEAFF. CDR3 nucleotide sequence: TGTGCCAGCAGCTTGTCAGGGACTGAAGCTTTCTTT.

CDR3 bases: TGTGCCACATCCAGGGGCCTGAACACTGAAGCTTTCTTT. Encoded protein: CATSRGLNTEAFF. V gene TRBV19 combines with J gene TRBJ1-1; weak D call: TRBD1 (6 bases). The CDR3 runs 13 residues. Deletions cut 10 bases from V and 0 bases from J, with 12 bases between. The germline CDR1 and CDR2 sequences are LNHDA and SQIVND (reference sequence).

The chain recombines TRBV5-6 with TRBJ2-7, with 9 bases lining up with TRBD1. CDR3 length: 13 residues. The ends lost 4 bases at V and 7 bases at J; junction bases unmatched: 6. From germline, CDR1 is SGHDT and CDR2 YYEEEE. The CDR3 region has the DNA TGTGCCAGCAGCCCACGACAGGGGGGGGAGCAGTACTTC. Translated, it gives CASSPRQGGEQYF.

Only one count was recorded for this clone. The chain employs TRBV4-1 and TRBJ1-6, with D possibly matching TRBD1 (6 bases). V was clipped by 8 bases and J by 0 bases, with 17 bases between them. The V gene's germline CDR1 is MGHRA and CDR2 YSYEKL. The CDR3 consists of 17 residues. The CDR3 loop is CASVPGQGISYNSPLHF. In DNA form, the CDR3 reads TGCGCCAGCGTTCCCGGGCAGGGGATCTCCTATAATTCACCCCTCCACTTT.

This chain uses TRBV19 with TRBJ2-7; 10 nucleotides line up with TRBD2. The trim removed 6 bases at V and 1 base at J, leaving 6 bases unmatched. This CDR3 spans 15 amino acids. CDR1 and CDR2 from the germline V gene are LNHDA and SQIVND (reference sequence). In nucleotides, the CDR3 is TGTGCCAGTAGGGATCCTAGCGGGGGTTCCTACGAGCAGTACTTC. Protein sequence: CASRDPSGGSYEQYF.

The chain recombines TRBV18 with TRBJ1-1; unclear D gene. The V and J ends lost 4 bases and 2 bases respectively, with 11 bases between them. This CDR3 has 14 amino acids. Germline V lookup: CDR1 KGHSH, CDR2 LQKENI. CDR3 nucleotide sequence: TGTGCCAGCTCACGGGCTCCGGAAAACACTGAAGCTTTCTTT. Its protein is CASSRAPENTEAFF.

This clone showed up just once. The chain employs TRBV29-1 and TRBJ2-1; D possibly corresponds to TRBD2 (6 bases). CDR3 length: 12 residues. Between the trimmed V and J ends, which lost 7 bases and 4 bases, there was a span of 11 bases. Germline-derived CDR1 and CDR2 are SQVTM and ANQGSEA. The CDR3 loop reads CSAGDLYNEQFF. The DNA of the CDR3 is TGCAGCGCCGGGGACTTATACAATGAGCAGTTCTTC.

The genes are TRBV19 and TRBJ1-1; the D gene is possibly TRBD1 (6 bases). Trimming removed 6 bases from V and 7 bases from J, with 12 bases in between. CDR1 and CDR2 (germline): LNHDA, SQIVND (reference sequence). This CDR3 is 12 amino acids long. This CDR3 is CASRMTGLEAFF. The CDR3 nucleotides are TGTGCCAGTAGGATGACAGGACTTGAAGCTTTCTTT. Full variable domain (remainder filled in from reference TRBV19 and TRBJ1-1): DGGITQSPKYLFRKEGQNVTLSCEQNLNHDAMYWYRQDPGQGLRLIYYSQIVNDFQKGDIAEGYSVSREKKESFPLTVTSAQKNPTAFYLCASRMTGLEAFFGQGTRLTVV.